This note documents a single T cell receptor (beta chain) sequence. This record belongs to a study of blood T cell repertoires in COVID-19. Germline V gene data show CDR1 as SGHRS and CDR2 as YFSETQ. The V gene end was trimmed by 0 bases and the J gene end by 0 bases; junction bases not matched to a gene: 4. This CDR3 has 17 amino acids. Measured with immunoSEQ multiplex PCR; TCRdb has only the in-frame clones, and not every one. The top ten clones hold roughly 14% of a sample with about 97,000 clones, around nine tenths of them seen once. The TCR was taken from a human donor in a cohort sampled during active COVID-19. The genes are TRBV5-1 and TRBJ2-3, with 10 nucleotides matching TRBD2. Sequencing used peripheral blood. The DNA of the CDR3 is TGCGCCAGCAGCTTGGCCGGGACTAGCGCTAGCACAGATACGCAGTATTTT. This gives the protein CASSLAGTSASTDTQYF.